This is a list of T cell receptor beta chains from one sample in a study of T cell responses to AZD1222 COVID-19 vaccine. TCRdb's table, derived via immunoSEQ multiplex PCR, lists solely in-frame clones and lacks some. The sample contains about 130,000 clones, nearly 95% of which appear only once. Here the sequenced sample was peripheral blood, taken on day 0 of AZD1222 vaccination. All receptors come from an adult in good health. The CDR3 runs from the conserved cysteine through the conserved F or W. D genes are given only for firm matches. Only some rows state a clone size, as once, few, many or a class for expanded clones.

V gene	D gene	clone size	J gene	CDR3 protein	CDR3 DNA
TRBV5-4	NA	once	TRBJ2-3	CASSSLTGSGDTQYF	TGTGCCAGCAGCTCCCTGACCGGGTCCGGAGATACGCAGTATTTT
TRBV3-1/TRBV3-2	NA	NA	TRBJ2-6	CASSPAYGTDALSGANVLTF	TGTGCCAGCAGCCCCGCGTATGGAACGGACGCCCTGTCTGGGGCCAACGTCCTGACTTTC
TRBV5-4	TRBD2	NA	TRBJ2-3	CASSSAGGRDTQYF	TGTGCCAGCAGCTCCGCGGGGGGGCGGGATACGCAGTATTTT
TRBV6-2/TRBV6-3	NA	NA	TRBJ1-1	CASSYNTGPAPNTEAFF	TGTGCCAGCAGTTATAACACAGGGCCTGCCCCGAACACTGAAGCTTTCTTT
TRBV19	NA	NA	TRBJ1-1	CASSSGLRAFF	TGTGCCAGTAGTTCAGGTCTTCGGGCTTTCTTT
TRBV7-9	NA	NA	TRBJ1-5	CASQLKAHQPQHF	TGTGCCAGCCAGCTGAAGGCCCATCAGCCCCAGCATTTT
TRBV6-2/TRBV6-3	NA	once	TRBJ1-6	CASSYLPGRNSPLHF	TGTGCCAGCAGTTACCTACCAGGGCGCAATTCACCCCTCCACTTT
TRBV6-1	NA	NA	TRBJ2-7	CASSEAPTGRNEQYF	TGTGCCAGCAGTGAAGCTCCGACAGGGAGGAACGAGCAGTACTTC
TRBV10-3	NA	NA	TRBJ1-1	CAIRDRNTEAFF	TGTGCCATCAGGGACAGGAACACTGAAGCTTTCTTT
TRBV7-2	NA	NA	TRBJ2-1	CASSLAGPASSYNEQFF	TGTGCCAGCAGCTTAGCGGGGCCAGCGAGCTCCTACAATGAGCAGTTCTTC
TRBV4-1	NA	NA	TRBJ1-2	CASSQRDSGTGNYGYTF	TGCGCCAGCAGCCAAAGGGACTCGGGAACGGGAAACTATGGCTACACCTTC
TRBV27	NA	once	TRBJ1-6	CASSLFGNSPLHF	TGTGCCAGCAGTTTATTCGGGAATTCACCCCTCCACTTT
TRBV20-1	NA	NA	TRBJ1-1	CSAGVNTEAFF	TGCAGTGCGGGAGTGAACACTGAAGCTTTCTTT
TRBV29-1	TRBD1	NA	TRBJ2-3	CSVGGQGTDTQYF	TGCAGCGTTGGTGGACAGGGCACAGATACGCAGTATTTT
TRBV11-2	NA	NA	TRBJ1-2	CASSQGRDGYGYTF	TGTGCCAGCAGCCAAGGCAGGGATGGCTATGGCTACACCTTC
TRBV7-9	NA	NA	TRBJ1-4	CASSAGQPTNEKLFF	TGTGCCAGCAGCGCCGGACAGCCAACTAATGAAAAACTGTTTTTT
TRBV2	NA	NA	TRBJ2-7	CASSQKGDIYEQYF	TGTGCCAGCAGTCAAAAAGGGGACATTTACGAGCAGTACTTC
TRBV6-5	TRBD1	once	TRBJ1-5	CASSYTRDSNQPQHF	TGTGCCAGCAGTTACACCCGGGACAGTAATCAGCCCCAGCATTTT
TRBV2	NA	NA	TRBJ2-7	CASRGPFRSYEQYF	TGTGCCAGCCGAGGACCTTTTAGGTCCTACGAGCAGTACTTC
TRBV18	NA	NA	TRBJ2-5	CASSQGGGETQYF	TGTGCCAGCTCACAAGGTGGTGGCGAGACCCAGTACTTC
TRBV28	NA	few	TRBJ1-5	CASSFGNYQPQHF	TGTGCCAGCAGTTTTGGCAACTATCAGCCCCAGCATTTT
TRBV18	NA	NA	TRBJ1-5	CASSPGAGNQPQHF	TGTGCCAGCTCACCCGGGGCTGGCAATCAGCCCCAGCATTTT
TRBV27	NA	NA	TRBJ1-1	CASSSLQGTEAFF	TGTGCCAGCAGTAGTTTACAGGGTACTGAAGCTTTCTTT
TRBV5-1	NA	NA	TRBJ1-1	CASSLPPKTVNTEAFF	TGCGCCAGCAGCTTGCCCCCTAAAACCGTGAACACTGAAGCTTTCTTT
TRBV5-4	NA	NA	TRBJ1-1	CASGGMNGKAPDMNTEAFF	TGTGCCAGCGGGGGGATGAACGGGAAAGCCCCTGATATGAACACTGAAGCTTTCTTT
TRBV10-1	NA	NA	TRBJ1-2	CASSDSREDGYTF	TGCGCCAGCAGTGATTCCAGGGAAGATGGCTACACCTTC
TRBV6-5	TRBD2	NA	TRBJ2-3	CASSQQRGADTQYF	TGTGCCAGCAGCCAGCAGCGGGGGGCAGATACGCAGTATTTT
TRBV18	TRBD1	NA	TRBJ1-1	CASATGGQGNTEAFF	TGTGCCAGCGCCACTGGGGGACAGGGCAACACTGAAGCTTTCTTT
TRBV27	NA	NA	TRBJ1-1	CASSLRGTASEAFF	TGTGCCAGCAGTTTAAGGGGCACCGCCAGCGAAGCTTTCTTT
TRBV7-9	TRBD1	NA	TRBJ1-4	CASSGRRQGGREKLFF	TGTGCCAGCAGCGGGAGACGTCAGGGGGGTAGAGAAAAACTGTTTTTT
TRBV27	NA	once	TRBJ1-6	CASSSIGGTGIDSPLHF	TGTGCCAGCAGTTCCATAGGGGGTACAGGGATTGATTCACCCCTCCACTTT
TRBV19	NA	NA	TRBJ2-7	CASSIRDALGEQYF	TGTGCCAGTAGTATAAGAGACGCCCTAGGGGAGCAGTACTTC
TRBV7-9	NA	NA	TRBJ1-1	CASSSRGGDTEAFF	TGTGCCAGCAGCTCCCGGGGGGGGGACACTGAAGCTTTCTTT
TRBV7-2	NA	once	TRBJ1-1	CASSGEGNTEAFF	TGTGCCAGCAGCGGGGAGGGGAACACTGAAGCTTTCTTT
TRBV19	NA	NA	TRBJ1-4	CASSIGTRGEKLFF	TGTGCCAGTAGTATTGGGACCCGAGGAGAAAAACTGTTTTTT
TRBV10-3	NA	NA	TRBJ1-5	CAISVQGSFEPQHF	TGTGCCATCAGCGTACAGGGCTCCTTTGAGCCCCAGCATTTT
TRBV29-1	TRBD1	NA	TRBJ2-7	CSVGDRGRVGEQYF	TGCAGCGTTGGAGACAGGGGGCGGGTCGGCGAGCAGTACTTC
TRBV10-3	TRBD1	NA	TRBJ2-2	CAISESDRGIRELFF	TGTGCCATCAGTGAGTCTGACAGGGGGATCAGGGAGCTGTTTTTT
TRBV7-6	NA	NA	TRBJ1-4	CASSLEGARANEKLFF	TGTGCCAGCAGCTTAGAAGGGGCAAGGGCTAATGAAAAACTGTTTTTT
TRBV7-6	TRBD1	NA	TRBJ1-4	CASSLGQGYEKLFF	TGTGCCAGCAGCTTAGGACAGGGGTATGAAAAACTGTTTTTT
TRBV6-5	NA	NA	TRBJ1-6	CASRTLYNYNSPLHF	TGTGCCAGCAGAACCCTGTACAACTATAATTCACCCCTCCACTTT
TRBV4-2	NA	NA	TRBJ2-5	CASSQAPQETQYF	TGTGCCAGCAGCCAAGCACCTCAAGAGACCCAGTACTTC